A single sample gave rise to the 18 T cell receptor beta chains below, sequenced in a study of T cells in localized non-small cell lung cancer. The data were produced by immunoSEQ multiplex PCR, yet TCRdb's version contains in-frame clones alone and is incomplete. The sample consists of about 24,000 clones, roughly nine tenths of them appearing once. Here the sequenced sample was peripheral blood, taken before any cancer treatment. Every receptor here comes from a woman aged 35 to 69 with stage I lung adenocarcinoma.

This chain connects TRBV7-8 to TRBJ2-7, with D maybe TRBD2 (6 bases). Germline-derived CDR1 and CDR2 are SGHVS and FQNEAQ. The V and J ends lost 5 bases and 2 bases respectively, with 13 bases between them. The CDR3 sequence is 14 residues long. The CDR3 DNA sequence: TGTGCCAGCAGCCCGTGGACTACGACCTACGAGCAGTACTTC. Protein sequence: CASSPWTTTYEQYF.

The rearrangement joins TRBV4-1 to TRBJ1-3; D gene unclear. The CDR3 spans 16 residues. Trimming removed 2 bases at V and 0 bases at J, with 11 bases between. Germline CDR1 reads MGHRA; CDR2 reads YSYEKL. Here the CDR3 reads CASSQPSRDSGNTIYF. CDR3 DNA sequence: TGCGCCAGCAGCCAACCTAGCAGAGACTCTGGAAACACCATATATTTT.

The chain has TRBV7-3 and TRBJ2-2, with D possibly being TRBD2 (5 bases). The CDR3 length is 18 residues. The V gene's germline CDR1 is SGHTA and CDR2 FQGTGA. V lost 0 bases and J lost 3, with 17 bases in between. The CDR3 nucleotides read TGTGCCAGCAGCTTAACGTTCCCGGACTCCTATGACACCGGGGAGCTGTTTTTT. Protein product: CASSLTFPDSYDTGELFF.

The chain links TRBV4-2 to TRBJ2-1, with TRBD1 identical over 8 bases. The length of the CDR3 is 17 residues. The germline gives CDR1 LGHNA, CDR2 YNFKEQ. Trimming at V came to 1 base and at J to 4 bases, leaving 9 bases not matched to a gene. CDR3 sequence (DNA): TGTGCCAGCAGCCAAGCCTACGGCTGGACAGGGTACAATGAGCAGTTCTTC. Translating gives CASSQAYGWTGYNEQFF.

In this sample, this clone turned up a few times. The V gene is TRBV19, the J gene TRBJ2-5, with TRBD2 matching 8 bases. Trimming cost V 4 bases and J 5 bases; bases outside gene matches: 9. Germline lookup yields CDR1 LNHDA and CDR2 SQIVND (reference sequence). The CDR3 is made up of 15 amino acids. The CDR3 is CASSTAGAPVETQYF. DNA of the CDR3: TGTGCCAGTAGTACAGCGGGAGCCCCGGTGGAGACCCAGTACTTC.

The chain has TRBV11-2 and TRBJ2-2; TRBD2 matches 10 bases. Unmatched junction bases numbered 11, after V lost 8 bases and J lost 8 bases. The CDR3 consists of 15 residues. Germline V gene sequence: CDR1 SGHAT, CDR2 FQNNGV. CDR3 DNA sequence: TGTGCCAGCCCGGGACTAGCGCCGGAGTCGGGGGAGCTGTTTTTT. It yields the protein CASPGLAPESGELFF.

The sample holds one count of this clone. The gene calls are TRBV7-9 and TRBJ2-7; D gene ambiguous. There are 13 residues in the CDR3. The V end lost 0 bases, the J end lost 1 base, and 4 bases lay between the germline ends. The germline gives CDR1 SEHNR, CDR2 FQNEAQ (reference sequence). Here the CDR3 DNA reads TGTGCCAGCAGCTTAGCAGGGTCCTACGAGCAGTACTTC. Amino acids: CASSLAGSYEQYF.

The DNA of the CDR3 is TGTGCCAGCAATGAGGGGAACACCGGGGAGCTGTTTTTT. As protein: CASNEGNTGELFF. V is TRBV6-1 and J is TRBJ2-2; maybe TRBD2 (5 bases). The CDR3 length is 13 residues. V was shortened by 7 bases and J by 1 base, with 7 bases between the two germline ends. Germline loops: CDR1 MNHNS, CDR2 SASEGT.

The V and J genes are TRBV28 and TRBJ1-4; TRBD1 matches 7 bases. V shed 3 bases and J 7 bases; nucleotides not matched to a gene: 17. The CDR3 spans 18 residues. Germline lookup yields CDR1 MDHEN and CDR2 SYDVKM. The CDR3 sequence: CASSFATGVWVFGEKLFF. The CDR3, as DNA: TGTGCCAGCAGTTTCGCAACAGGGGTATGGGTATTTGGTGAAAAACTGTTTTTT.

CDR3 loop: CASSLGGTQSWNEQFF. CDR3 coding DNA: TGTGCCAGCAGCTTAGGCGGGACGCAGAGCTGGAATGAGCAGTTCTTC. V is TRBV7-2 and J is TRBJ2-1, with a possible D match to TRBD2 (6 bases). V dropped 1 base and J dropped 7 bases, with 17 bases sitting between them. Germline values: CDR1 SGHTA, CDR2 FQGNSA. This CDR3 spans 16 amino acids. The whole variable domain, remainder taken from reference TRBV7-2 and TRBJ2-1, is GAGVSQSPSNKVTEKGKDVELRCDPISGHTALYWYRQSLGQGLEFLIYFQGNSAPDKSGLPSDRFSAERTGGSVSTLTIQRTQQEDSAVYLCASSLGGTQSWNEQFFGPGTRLTVL.

The gene calls are TRBV6-6 and TRBJ2-3; 9 bases are a match to TRBD1. Germline lookup yields CDR1 MNHNY and CDR2 SVGAGI (reference sequence). Trimming removed 7 bases from V and 4 bases from J; junction bases left unmatched: 3. This CDR3 comprises 13 residues. CDR3 nucleotides: TGTGCCAGCAAGACAGGGGGGCCAGATACGCAGTATTTT. Amino acids: CASKTGGPDTQYF.

This clone was seen a single time. DNA for the CDR3: TGTGCCAGCAGACCATCCCCGGGGAAAGCCTATAATCCTGAAGCTTTCTTT. Translating gives CASRPSPGKAYNPEAFF. The rearrangement links TRBV7-8 to TRBJ1-1; D is ambiguous. The V and J ends lost 6 bases and 6 bases respectively, with 26 bases between them. Looked up from germline, CDR1 is SGHVS and CDR2 is FQNEAQ. The CDR3 contains 17 residues.

J is TRBJ2-7 and V is TRBV15, with no clear D. Germline values: CDR1 LNHNV, CDR2 YYDKDF (reference sequence). The ends were cut back, 0 bases at V and 4 bases at J, with 13 bases in the middle. The CDR3 contains 15 residues. The CDR3 is CATSRDLGVGYEQYF. The CDR3 nucleotides read TGTGCCACCAGCAGAGATTTAGGTGTAGGGTACGAGCAGTACTTC.

V and J are TRBV27 and TRBJ1-1; a possible D gene is TRBD1 (5 bases). With 4 bases removed from V and 5 bases from J, the gap between germline ends came to 11 bases. CDR3 length: 13 amino acids. Germline V gene data show CDR1 as MNHEY and CDR2 as SMNVEV (reference sequence). CDR3 DNA: TGTGCCAGCAGTTGGGGCTATAGTACTGAAGCTTTCTTT. Translation: CASSWGYSTEAFF.

The genes are TRBV28 and TRBJ2-6; 7 nucleotides agree with TRBD1. CDR1 and CDR2 from the germline V gene are MDHEN and SYDVKM. With V trimmed by 8 bases and J by 0 bases, 7 bases remained unmatched. The CDR3 covers 16 residues. This chain's CDR3 is CASHRGLNSGANVLTF. The CDR3 coding sequence is TGTGCCAGCCACAGGGGTCTTAACTCTGGGGCCAACGTCCTGACTTTC. The full variable domain, in which reference TRBV28 and TRBJ2-6 provide the parts outside the CDR3, is DVKVTQSSRYLVKRTGEKVFLECVQDMDHENMFWYRQDPGLGLRLIYFSYDVKMKEKGDIPEGYSVSREKKERFSLILESASTNQTSMYLCASHRGLNSGANVLTFGAGSRLTVL.

The V call is TRBV29-1, the J call TRBJ2-5; no clear D gene. Germline V gives CDR1 SQVTM, CDR2 ANQGSEA. Trimming took off 7 bases at V and 7 bases at J, with 19 bases between the two ends. This CDR3 comprises 13 residues. CDR3 in DNA: TGCAGCGGGAAAGTTTCAGCTTTCGGGACCCAGTACTTC. As protein: CSGKVSAFGTQYF.

This chain links TRBV18 with TRBJ2-4, with 7 bases fitting TRBD2. CDR1 is KGHSH and CDR2 is LQKENI in the germline V gene. V gave up 2 bases and J gave up 7 bases; unmatched junction bases: 5. The length of the CDR3 is 14 residues. CDR3 sequence: CASSPGAGDNIQYF. The CDR3 bases are TGTGCCAGCTCACCAGGGGCGGGAGACAACATTCAGTACTTC.

This clone was found a few times. The chain combines TRBV28 with TRBJ1-5; D gene ambiguous. The V end lost 5 bases, the J end lost 11 bases, and 16 bases lay between the germline ends. The germline V gene has CDR1 MDHEN and CDR2 SYDVKM. The CDR3 is 13 amino acids. The CDR3 sequence: CASSNRPESAQHF. The CDR3 DNA sequence: TGTGCCAGCAGTAACCGACCGGAGTCGGCCCAGCATTTT. Full variable domain (remainder filled in from reference TRBV28 and TRBJ1-5): DVKVTQSSRYLVKRTGEKVFLECVQDMDHENMFWYRQDPGLGLRLIYFSYDVKMKEKGDIPEGYSVSREKKERFSLILESASTNQTSMYLCASSNRPESAQHFGDGTRLSIL.